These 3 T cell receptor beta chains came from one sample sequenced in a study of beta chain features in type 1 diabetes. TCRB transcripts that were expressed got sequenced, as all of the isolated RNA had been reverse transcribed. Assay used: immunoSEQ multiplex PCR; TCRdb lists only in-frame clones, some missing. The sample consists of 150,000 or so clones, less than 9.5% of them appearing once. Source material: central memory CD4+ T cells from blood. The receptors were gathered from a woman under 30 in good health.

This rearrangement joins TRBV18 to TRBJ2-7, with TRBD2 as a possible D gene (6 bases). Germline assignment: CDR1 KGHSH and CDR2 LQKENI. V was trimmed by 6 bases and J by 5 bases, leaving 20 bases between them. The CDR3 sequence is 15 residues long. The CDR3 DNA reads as TGTGCCAGCTCCCTCACTCTAATTTGGGGGGACGAGCAGTACTTC. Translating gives CASSLTLIWGDEQYF.

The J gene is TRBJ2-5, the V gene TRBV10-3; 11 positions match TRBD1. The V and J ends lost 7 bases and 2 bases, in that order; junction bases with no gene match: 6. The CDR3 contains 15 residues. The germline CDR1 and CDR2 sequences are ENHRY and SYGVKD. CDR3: CAIKGGQGAQETQYF. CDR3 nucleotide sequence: TGTGCCATCAAAGGAGGACAGGGGGCTCAAGAGACCCAGTACTTC.

The CDR3 DNA reads TGCAGCTTCCAGGGTGCAACTAATGAAAAACTGTTTTTT. This translates into CSFQGATNEKLFF. The V call is TRBV29-1, the J call TRBJ1-4, with D maybe TRBD1 (5 bases). Between the trimmed V and J ends, which lost 8 bases and 0 bases, there was a span of 10 bases. Germline V gene lookup returns CDR1 SQVTM and CDR2 ANQGSEA. The CDR3 is 13 amino acids.